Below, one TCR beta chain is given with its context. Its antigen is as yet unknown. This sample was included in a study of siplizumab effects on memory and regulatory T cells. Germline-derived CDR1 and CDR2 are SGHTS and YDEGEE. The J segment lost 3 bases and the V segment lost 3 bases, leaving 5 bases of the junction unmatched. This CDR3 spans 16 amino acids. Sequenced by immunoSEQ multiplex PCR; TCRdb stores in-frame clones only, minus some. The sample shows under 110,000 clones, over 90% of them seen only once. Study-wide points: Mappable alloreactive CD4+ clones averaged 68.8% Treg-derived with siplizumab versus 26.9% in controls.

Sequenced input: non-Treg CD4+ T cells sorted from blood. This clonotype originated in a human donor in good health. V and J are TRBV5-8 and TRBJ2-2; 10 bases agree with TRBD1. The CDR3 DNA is TGTGCCAGCAGCTCAGGACAGGGGGTTCACACCGGGGAGCTGTTTTTT. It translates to CASSSGQGVHTGELFF.